This TCR beta chain derives from a study of blood T cell repertoires in COVID-19. Trimming took off 3 bases at V and 4 bases at J, with 6 bases between the two ends. The CDR3 covers 12 residues. Per the authors' pipeline: By means of reference gene primer amplification, nucleated cell counts were estimated. Produced via immunoSEQ multiplex PCR; TCRdb's table is partial and in-frame only. The DNA gave D and trimming, while V, J and clone size come from that table. Of several thousand clones listed, approximately 86% are singletons. The sequenced sample was peripheral blood. The TCR was taken from a woman aged 50 to 60 with active or convalescent COVID-19. J is TRBJ1-1 and V is TRBV12-3 or TRBV12-4; D is perhaps TRBD1 (5 bases). The CDR3 DNA sequence: TGTGCCAGCAGTTTTAGGGGCACTGAAGCTTTCTTT. Translating gives CASSFRGTEAFF.